Listed below are T cell receptor beta chains from one sample, sequenced in a study of shared clonotypes between healthy human individuals. Repertoires were generated with immunoSEQ multiplex PCR, while TCRdb's copy carries only in-frame clones and drops some. This table has 550,000 to 700,000 clones, around three quarters appearing once. Sequencing was carried out using memory CD4+ T cells sorted from blood. These receptors originate from a woman under 40 in good health. Each CDR3 is given with its conserved first and last residue. A D gene is named only where the DNA matches it firmly. Clone size is stated in some rows and not others, as once, few, many or a class when expanded.

clone_size | d_call | j_call | v_call | cdr3_nt | cdr3_aa
- | TRBD2 | TRBJ2-1 | TRBV6-5 | TGTGCCAGCAGTGAGCGGGAGAGGTATGTTGAGCAGTTCTTC | CASSERERYVEQFF
few | - | TRBJ1-2 | TRBV27 | TGTGCCAGCAGTTTATCAGCGGGGGTTAGGGCGGGTGGCTACACCTTC | CASSLSAGVRAGGYTF
- | - | TRBJ1-3 | TRBV4-2 | TGTGCCAGCAGCCAAGATTTGGTGCAGATCTCTGGAAACACCATATATTTT | CASSQDLVQISGNTIYF
- | TRBD2 | TRBJ2-1 | TRBV9 | TGTGCCAGCAGCGACACGGGACTAGCGGGAGGGGACTACAATGAGCAGTTCTTC | CASSDTGLAGGDYNEQFF
many | - | TRBJ1-4 | TRBV6-6 | TGTGCCAGCAACGACAGACAGGAAGGTGAAAAACTGTTTTTT | CASNDRQEGEKLFF
few | TRBD2 | TRBJ2-2 | TRBV2 | TGTGCCAGCAGTGGGACTAGCGGGAGATCCGGGGAGCTGTTTTTT | CASSGTSGRSGELFF
- | - | TRBJ1-1 | TRBV7-3 | TGTGCCAGCAGCTCAACCGGGAGGAGCACTGAAGCTTTCTTT | CASSSTGRSTEAFF
- | - | TRBJ2-7 | TRBV2 | TGTGCCAGCAGTGATTATTACAGGGTCTTGTACTTC | CASSDYYRVLYF
- | TRBD1 | TRBJ1-1 | TRBV30 | TGTGCCTGGATGGACAGGGCTTTAGGTCAGGGGAACACTGAAGCTTTCTTT | CAWMDRALGQGNTEAFF
- | - | TRBJ1-3 | TRBV28 | TGTGCCAGCAGTCCAGGGAGCTCTGGAAACACCATATATTTT | CASSPGSSGNTIYF
few | - | TRBJ1-3 | TRBV28 | TGTGCCAGCACTCAGGCGGACCTATCTGGAAACACCATATATTTT | CASTQADLSGNTIYF
- | TRBD1 | TRBJ1-2 | TRBV6-6 | TGTGCCAGCAGCCAGGGGGGGGGCTATGGCTACACCTTC | CASSQGGGYGYTF
- | - | TRBJ1-2 | TRBV19 | TGTGCCAGTAGTATCCCGGGACCCAGAATGGGCTACACCTTC | CASSIPGPRMGYTF
- | - | TRBJ2-3 | TRBV5-1 | TGCGCCAGCAGCTTGATCGGCGGGATGGGGACAGATACGCAGTATTTT | CASSLIGGMGTDTQYF
once | TRBD2 | TRBJ2-2 | TRBV7-6 | TGTGCCAGCAGCCAAGCGGGGGTGAACACCGGGGAGCTGTTTTTT | CASSQAGVNTGELFF
- | TRBD1 | TRBJ2-7 | TRBV6-1 | TGTGCCAGCAGGTGGACAGGGACGGGTGACGAGCAGTACTTC | CASRWTGTGDEQYF
once | TRBD1 | TRBJ1-5 | TRBV28 | TGTGCCAGCAGGGGGACAGAAACGAACCAGCCCCAGCATTTT | CASRGTETNQPQHF
- | - | TRBJ1-1 | TRBV29-1 | TGCAGCGTTGAAGAAATGGGGAACACTGAAGCTTTCTTT | CSVEEMGNTEAFF
few | - | TRBJ1-4 | TRBV7-9 | TGTGCCGCCGACGGAACAACTAATGAAAAACTGTTTTTT | CAADGTTNEKLFF
- | - | TRBJ2-2 | TRBV7-2 | TGTGCCAGCAGCTTATTTGACCTCGCGAACACCGGGGAGCTGTTTTTT | CASSLFDLANTGELFF
- | - | TRBJ1-1 | TRBV5-6 | TGTGCCAGCAGCTTGTGGACCATGAACACTGAAGCTTTCTTT | CASSLWTMNTEAFF
- | TRBD2 | TRBJ2-2 | TRBV9 | TGTGCCAGCAGCGTTTTAGCGGGTGCGAACACCGGGGAGCTGTTTTTT | CASSVLAGANTGELFF
- | TRBD1 | TRBJ2-5 | TRBV6-6 | TGTGCCAGCAGAGGGGGCGGTGAACAAGAGACCCAGTACTTC | CASRGGGEQETQYF
few | - | TRBJ2-1 | TRBV15 | TGTGCCACCAGCAGAGATATAGGCGAGGGTTACAATGAGCAGTTCTTC | CATSRDIGEGYNEQFF
- | - | TRBJ2-5 | TRBV6-1 | TGTGCCAGCAGTGCACGGGAAGGGGAGACCCAGTACTTC | CASSAREGETQYF
many | - | TRBJ2-2 | TRBV29-1 | TGCAGCGTTGACGGAGGAGTCAACACCGGGGAGCTGTTTTTT | CSVDGGVNTGELFF
- | - | TRBJ2-7 | TRBV5-1 | TGCGCCAGCAGCTCCCCGAATGGGGAGCAGTACTTC | CASSSPNGEQYF
once | - | TRBJ2-3 | TRBV19 | TGTGCCAGTAGTAACGCCGTTACGCAGTATTTT | CASSNAVTQYF